The source of this TCR beta chain is a study of T-cell reconstitution after alpha-beta-depleted transplantation in children. This clonotype was observed many times. Germline V gene data show CDR1 as SGHRS and CDR2 as YFSETQ. Trimming pared 3 bases from V and 6 bases from J, leaving 3 bases between. This CDR3 has 11 amino acids. Unique molecular identifiers tagged the TCRbeta library. From the PCR reads, TCRdb called clonotypes with MiXCR, one entry per CDR3 protein. This sample carries some 220,000 distinct CDR3 sequences, around 9.6% of them seen once, and the ten largest clones take less than 8%. The V gene is TRBV5-1, the J gene TRBJ2-2; D remains unclear. The receptor was derived from a human donor who donated a stem cell graft to a child with acute lymphoblastic leukemia. Material: PBMCs from the stem cell graft donor, obtained from the stem cell graft. The CDR3 spells CASSSAGELFF. CDR3 bases: TGCGCCAGCAGCTCTGCCGGGGAGCTGTTTTTT. Variable domain in full (rest from reference TRBV5-1 and TRBJ2-2): KAGVTQTPRYLIKTRGQQVTLSCSPISGHRSVSWYQQTPGQGLQFLFEYFSETQRNKGNFPGRFSGRQFSNSRSEMNVSTLELGDSALYLCASSSAGELFFGEGSRLTVL.